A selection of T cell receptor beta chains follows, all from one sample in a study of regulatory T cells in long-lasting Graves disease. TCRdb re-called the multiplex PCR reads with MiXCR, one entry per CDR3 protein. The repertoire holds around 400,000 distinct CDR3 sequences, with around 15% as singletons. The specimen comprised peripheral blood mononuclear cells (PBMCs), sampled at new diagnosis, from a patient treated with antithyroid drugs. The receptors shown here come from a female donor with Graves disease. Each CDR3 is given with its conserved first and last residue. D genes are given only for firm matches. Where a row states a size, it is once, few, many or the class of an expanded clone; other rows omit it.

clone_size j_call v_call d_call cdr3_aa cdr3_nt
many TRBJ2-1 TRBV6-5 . CASSYSSYNEQFF TGTGCCAGCAGTTACAGCTCCTACAATGAGCAGTTCTTC
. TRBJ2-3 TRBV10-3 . CAISESSFLFRDTDTQYF TGTGCCATCAGTGAGTCGAGCTTTCTTTTTAGAGACACAGATACGCAGTATTTT
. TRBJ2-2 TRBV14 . CASSPPGYTGELFF TGTGCCAGCAGCCCTCCGGGGTACACCGGGGAGCTGTTTTTT
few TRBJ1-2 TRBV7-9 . CASSLGAGIYGYTF TGTGCCAGCAGCTTAGGAGCGGGGATCTATGGCTACACCTTC
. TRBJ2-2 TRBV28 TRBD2 CASSPLSGRAGELFF TGTGCCAGCAGTCCCCTTAGCGGGAGGGCCGGGGAGCTGTTTTTT
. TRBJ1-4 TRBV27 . CASRLQAATNEKLFF TGTGCCAGCAGGCTTCAAGCTGCAACTAATGAAAAACTGTTTTTT
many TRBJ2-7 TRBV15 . CATSRVLAVRAYDEQYF TGTGCCACCAGCAGAGTCCTTGCCGTCCGGGCCTACGATGAGCAGTACTTC
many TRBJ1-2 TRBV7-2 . CASSLVQLYGYTF TGTGCCAGCAGCTTAGTGCAGCTGTATGGCTACACCTTC
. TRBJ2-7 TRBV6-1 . CASMGVPYEQYF TGTGCCAGTATGGGAGTCCCCTACGAGCAGTACTTC
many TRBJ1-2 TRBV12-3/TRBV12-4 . CASSLPGRGESYGYTF TGTGCCAGCAGTTTACCCGGGCGAGGGGAGAGCTATGGCTACACCTTC
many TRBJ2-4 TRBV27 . CASSPGTALAKNIQYF TGTGCCAGCAGTCCGGGGACTGCTCTAGCCAAAAACATTCAGTACTTC
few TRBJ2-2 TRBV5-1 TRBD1 CASRPDRGLGELFF TGCGCCAGCAGACCTGACAGGGGTCTCGGGGAGCTGTTTTTT
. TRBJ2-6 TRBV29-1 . CSVESILSSGANVLTF TGCAGCGTTGAATCTATATTGAGCTCTGGGGCCAACGTCCTGACTTTC
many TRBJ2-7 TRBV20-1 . CSARDPGTYEQYF TGCAGTGCTAGAGATCCGGGGACCTACGAGCAGTACTTC
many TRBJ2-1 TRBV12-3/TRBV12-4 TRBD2 CASKASGGRDEQFF TGTGCCAGCAAGGCAAGCGGGGGTCGGGATGAGCAGTTCTTC
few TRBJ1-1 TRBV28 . CASSLSPGARTEAFF TGTGCCAGCAGTCTCAGTCCGGGGGCAAGGACTGAAGCTTTCTTT
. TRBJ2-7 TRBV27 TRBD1 CASSLTRTGGTYEQYF TGTGCCAGCAGTTTGACCAGGACAGGGGGCACCTACGAGCAGTACTTC
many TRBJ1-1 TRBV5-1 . CASSDQGNTEAFF TGCGCCAGCAGCGACCAGGGTAACACTGAAGCTTTCTTT
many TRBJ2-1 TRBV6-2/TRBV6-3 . CASSSDHYNEQFF TGTGCCAGCAGTTCGGACCACTACAATGAGCAGTTCTTC